This T cell receptor (beta chain) was sequenced in a study of CD8 T cells in ankylosing spondylitis. Germline assignment: CDR1 SGHTA and CDR2 FQGNSA. Trimming took 5 bases from V and 5 from J; bases not matched to a gene: 8. The CDR3 loop spans 16 amino acids. In TCRdb, the 5' RACE reads were re-called with MiXCR into one record per CDR3 protein. The data show roughly 250,000 distinct CDR3 sequences, less than 10% seen once. Concerning this clonotype itself: Its antigen is unknown.

Study-wide results and caveats: Reports say disease-linked clones showed up significantly more in matched ankylosing spondylitis synovial fluid. A CD8+ phenotype characterized the disease-linked clones, which were relatively rare in peripheral blood.

Sequencing used blood, either unsorted or a sorted T cell fraction (not recorded which). This clonotype was obtained from a male donor with ankylosing spondylitis or in good health (not recorded which). This chain joins TRBV7-2 and TRBJ2-1, with 11 nucleotides matching TRBD2. This CDR3 reads CASSRLAGGPNNEQFF. As DNA, the CDR3 is TGTGCCAGCAGCCGGTTAGCGGGAGGGCCGAACAATGAGCAGTTCTTC.